The T cell receptor (beta chain) under discussion was sequenced for a study of blood T cell repertoires in COVID-19 (dated by TCRdb to about 2020). Some background on the complete study: Collaborator samples came from the United States, Italy and Spain and covered acute and convalescent phases of COVID-19. The prospective study material was composed of cDNA or gDNA derived from T cells, B-cell-depleted T cells, or PBMCs. Subjects who had been exposed to COVID-19, were actively infected with it, or had recovered from it provided the deeply sampled blood TCRbeta repertoires that made up the dataset. A freely available public database, intended as a resource for researchers studying the immune response to SARS-CoV-2, is where the repertoires were released. Samples were obtained from the ongoing ImmuneRACE study (first 160 participants) and from 1,200 or so subjects provided by 6 global collaborators. A de-identified subject ID, COVID-19 status, age in years and sex were almost always included in the sample metadata. Where HLA class I and class II types were available, the types were taken from metadata supplied by the sample provider, not from assay-based typing.

At the junction V is shortened by 2 bases and J by 6 bases; bases outside the gene matches: 8. Via the germline V gene, CDR1 is MGHRA and CDR2 YSYEKL. The CDR3 starts with the cysteine, ends with the phenylalanine, and has 17 residues. Just the 51-base CDR3 DNA is kept, in frame starting at base 1. Enrolling through a virtual design, the prospective study's participants ranged in age from about 18 to 89 years and lived across about two dozen United States geographic areas. In the prospective study, participants were assigned to cohorts based on the clinical history participants reported in a screening survey and a study questionnaire. Mobile phlebotomists in the prospective study collected whole blood, serum and a nasopharyngeal or oropharyngeal swab from every participant. Participants in the prospective study had the option to provide additional blood draws and questionnaires over a roughly 2-month period. Blood samples from the prospective study were shipped frozen or at room temperature prior to DNA extraction.

On the study overall, not on this receptor specifically: The quantity of clinical and demographic metadata differed by source and by participant and was supplied without curation.

This clone turned up a few times. The antigen it recognizes is unknown. One base away there is no much larger clone; base qualities are not given. TCRbeta CDR3 regions were amplified from genomic DNA by means of the immunoSEQ Assay, a bias-controlled multiplex PCR. On the study's bioinformatics: The number of nucleated cells in each sample was estimated from the amplification of reference gene primers within the assay. To quantify the absolute abundance of each unique TCRbeta CDR3 rearrangement, sequence reads were collapsed and filtered. For each sample, productive Simpson clonality was calculated as the square root of Simpson's diversity index over productive rearrangements. TCRdb retrieved this table from immuneACCESS and kept in-frame rearrangements only. Not all clones are present; in checked studies, unresolved V genes account for under half, and no reason is known for the remainder. That table furnishes V, J and clone size, whereas the DNA furnished D and trimming. Recorded for this sample are approximately 260,000 clones; 80% to 90% of them occurred a single time. Roughly 4% of the sample lies in the top ten.

This TCR came from a man younger than 45 with acute COVID-19. The source material was PBMCs or T cells enriched from blood (not recorded which). The rearranged segments are TRBV4-1 and TRBJ1-4, and 11 junctional nucleotides match TRBD1. The CDR3 reads CASSQTGQGGIDEKLFF. In nucleotide form, the sequence is TGCGCCAGCAGCCAAACGGGACAGGGGGGTATAGATGAAAAACTGTTTTTT.